This passage covers 23 T cell receptor beta chains from one sample sequenced in a study of blood T cell repertoires in COVID-19. This table comes from immunoSEQ multiplex PCR, and its TCRdb copy is limited to in-frame clones, with some not included. The sample holds about 160,000 clones, about 90% seen once. Specimen: PBMCs or T cells enriched from blood (not recorded which). The receptors originated from a woman in her forties or fifties who had recovered from COVID-19.

This chain joins TRBV19 and TRBJ2-7, with 12 bases matching TRBD1. This CDR3 has 17 residues. Germline lookup yields CDR1 LNHDA and CDR2 SQIVND (reference sequence). The V and J ends lost 4 bases and 0 bases, in that order; junction bases with no gene match: 7. This CDR3 is CASSTRGQGANSYEQYF. Written as DNA, the CDR3 is TGTGCCAGTAGTACCAGGGGACAGGGGGCGAACTCCTACGAGCAGTACTTC.

V and J are TRBV5-5 and TRBJ2-5; D call uncertain. The CDR3 sequence is 15 residues long. The V gene lost 0 bases and the J gene lost 2 bases, with 11 bases spanning the gap. Germline CDR1 SGHKS, CDR2 YYEKEE (reference sequence). As DNA, the CDR3 is TGTGCCAGCAGCTTGGCCCCTCGCAGACAAGAGACCCAGTACTTC. Translating gives CASSLAPRRQETQYF.

The V gene is TRBV2, the J gene TRBJ1-4, with D possibly TRBD1 on 6 matching bases. CDR3 length: 14 amino acids. The V gene lost 4 bases and the J gene lost 4 bases, with 10 bases spanning the gap. Germline-derived CDR1 and CDR2 are SNHLY and FYNNEI. The CDR3 DNA sequence: TGTGCCAGCAGTGCAGGGGCTGATAATGAAAAACTGTTTTTT. This codes for CASSAGADNEKLFF.

The rearrangement links TRBV7-8 to TRBJ1-4; 8 positions agree with TRBD1. The CDR3 is 14 amino acids. The junction had 6 bases not matched to a gene; V was cut back by 4 bases and J by 8 bases. Germline V gene data show CDR1 as SGHVS and CDR2 as FQNEAQ. CDR3: CASSSGQGVEKLFF. The CDR3 nucleotides read TGTGCCAGCAGCTCCGGACAGGGCGTCGAAAAACTGTTTTTT.

The chain joins TRBV30 to TRBJ1-5; D remains unclear. CDR1 GTSNPN and CDR2 SVGIG come from the germline V gene (reference sequence). This CDR3 spans 13 amino acids. Trimming took off 0 bases at V and 6 bases at J, with 9 bases between the two ends. CDR3 region: CAWSVRRSQPQHF. The CDR3, as DNA: TGTGCCTGGAGTGTACGACGGAGTCAGCCCCAGCATTTT.

This sequence joins TRBV4-3 and TRBJ1-5, with a weak D call TRBD1 (6 bases). V shed 3 bases and J shed 5 bases, with 14 bases lying between them. Germline CDR1 and CDR2: LGHNA and YSLEER. The CDR3 has 15 residues. The CDR3 region is CASSHGTGFDQPQHF. CDR3 DNA: TGCGCCAGCAGCCACGGAACAGGGTTTGATCAGCCCCAGCATTTT.

The chain has TRBV28 and TRBJ1-4; D possibly corresponds to TRBD1 (5 bases). The CDR3 contains 16 residues. With 3 bases removed from V and 12 bases from J, the gap between germline ends came to 23 bases. Germline CDR1 reads MDHEN; CDR2 reads SYDVKM. CDR3 protein: CASSFGGNYPTKELFF. CDR3 nucleotide sequence: TGTGCCAGCAGTTTCGGGGGGAATTATCCCACAAAAGAACTGTTTTTT.

Comments on this clone: This sample also contains other DNA sequences that code for the same CDR3. This chain connects TRBV3-1 (or the pseudogene TRBV3-2) to TRBJ1-5, with a tentative D call TRBD1 (5 bases). Trimming took off 2 bases at V and 2 bases at J, with 10 bases between the two ends. The CDR3 has 15 residues. CDR1 is LGHDT, CDR2 YNNKEL, per germline (reference sequence). The chain's CDR3 is CASSQRGSGNQPQHF. The CDR3 DNA follows: TGTGCCAGCAGCCAACGGGGGTCTGGCAATCAGCCCCAGCATTTT.

J is TRBJ2-7 and V is TRBV27; 7 nucleotides line up with TRBD1. There are 12 residues in the CDR3. Looked up from germline, CDR1 is MNHEY and CDR2 is SMNVEV (reference sequence). V gave up 6 bases and J gave up 3 bases; unmatched junction bases: 2. CDR3 sequence: CASRTGFYEQYF. The CDR3 bases are TGTGCCAGCAGGACAGGGTTCTACGAGCAGTACTTC.

This clone was counted only a few times. The J gene is TRBJ2-7, the V gene TRBV11-3; 11 nucleotides match TRBD2. Trimming took 3 bases from V and 5 from J; bases not matched to a gene: 6. Germline V gene lookup returns CDR1 SGHNT and CDR2 YENEEA. The CDR3 is 15 amino acids. CDR3 loop: CASSFPGLAAHEQYF. CDR3 coding DNA: TGTGCCAGCAGCTTCCCGGGACTAGCGGCCCACGAGCAGTACTTC.

J is TRBJ2-1 and V is TRBV30, with D maybe TRBD1 (5 bases). This CDR3 has 13 residues. CDR1 and CDR2 from the germline V gene are GTSNPN and SVGIG (reference sequence). Between the trimmed V and J ends, which lost 5 bases and 5 bases, there was a span of 13 bases. The CDR3: CAWGPTVNNEQFF. The DNA for the CDR3 is TGTGCCTGGGGCCCGACAGTAAACAATGAGCAGTTCTTC.

The CDR3 reads CSVEEQGTNEKLFF. The CDR3 DNA sequence: TGCAGCGTTGAAGAACAGGGGACTAATGAAAAACTGTTTTTT. The chain couples TRBV29-1 to TRBJ1-4, with TRBD1 identical over 7 bases. CDR3 length: 14 residues. Per the germline V gene, CDR1 is SQVTM and CDR2 is ANQGSEA. V dropped 0 bases and J dropped 2; count of bases not matched to a gene: 0.

V and J are TRBV18 and TRBJ1-2; no firm D call. The CDR3 has 13 amino acids. Germline assignment: CDR1 KGHSH and CDR2 LQKENI. V lost 2 bases and J lost 3, with 7 bases in between. This chain's CDR3 is CASSPTQDYGYTF. Here the CDR3 DNA reads TGTGCCAGCTCACCAACACAAGACTATGGCTACACCTTC. The variable domain in full, completed from reference TRBV18 and TRBJ1-2, reads NAGVMQNPRHLVRRRGQEARLRCSPMKGHSHVYWYRQLPEEGLKFMVYLQKENIIDESGMPKERFSAEFPKEGPSILRIQQVVRGDSAAYFCASSPTQDYGYTFGSGTRLTVV.

The gene calls are TRBV9 and TRBJ2-2; 9 positions agree with TRBD2. Trimming at V came to 2 bases and at J to 5 bases, leaving 4 bases not matched to a gene. Germline lookup yields CDR1 SGDLS and CDR2 YYNGEE. This CDR3 is 15 amino acids long. CDR3 region: CASSVVAGVTGELFF. The CDR3 nucleotides are TGTGCCAGCAGCGTGGTAGCGGGAGTGACCGGGGAGCTGTTTTTT.

This sequence joins TRBV11-2 and TRBJ2-5; 8 bases match TRBD1. V trimming: 5 bases; J trimming: 2 bases; junction bases outside the gene matches: 7. The CDR3 is 15 residues long. CDR1 is SGHAT and CDR2 is FQNNGV in the germline V gene. CDR3 sequence (DNA): TGTGCCAGCAGCGACCGGGACAGGAGGCAAGAGACCCAGTACTTC. Its protein is CASSDRDRRQETQYF.

The chain is built from TRBV2 and TRBJ2-7; D might be TRBD1 (5 bases). Looked up from germline, CDR1 is SNHLY and CDR2 is FYNNEI. V lost 6 bases to trimming and J lost 5 bases, with 17 bases between them. There are 14 residues in the CDR3. In DNA, the CDR3 is TGTGCCAGCAGCCAAACTTATCTCAGGGACGAGCAGTACTTC. It translates to CASSQTYLRDEQYF. The full variable domain, its missing parts supplied by reference TRBV2 and TRBJ2-7, is EPEVTQTPSHQVTQMGQEVILRCVPISNHLYFYWYRQILGQKVEFLVSFYNNEISEKSEIFDDQFSVERPDGSNFTLKIRSTKLEDSAMYFCASSQTYLRDEQYFGPGTRLTVT.

The chain joins TRBV11-2 to TRBJ1-5; TRBD1 might be the D (6 bases). This CDR3 is 14 amino acids long. Trimming stripped 1 base from V and 4 bases from J, with 8 bases between. CDR1 and CDR2 from the germline V gene are SGHAT and FQNNGV. The CDR3, as DNA: TGTGCCAGCAGCTTAGGTAGGGGGAATCAGCCCCAGCATTTT. Its protein is CASSLGRGNQPQHF.

The J gene is TRBJ1-4, the V gene TRBV10-3, with D hard to call. V was pared by 6 bases and J by 11 bases, with 10 bases between. The CDR3 consists of 11 residues. Germline CDR1 ENHRY, CDR2 SYGVKD. For the CDR3, the DNA is TGTGCCATCAGCCCTGGGGAGAAACTGTTTTTT. Translating it yields CAISPGEKLFF.

This rearrangement joins TRBV5-1 to TRBJ2-3; 7 nucleotides line up with TRBD2. The V gene's germline CDR1 is SGHRS and CDR2 YFSETQ. The CDR3 totals 17 residues. V was clipped by 0 bases and J by 2 bases; unmatched bases: 9. The CDR3 protein is CASSLGTGGRDTDTQYF. Written as DNA, the CDR3 is TGCGCCAGCAGCTTGGGAACTGGTGGGAGGGACACAGATACGCAGTATTTT.

This chain uses TRBV21-1 with TRBJ2-7; the tabulated D call, TRBD2, remains unverified against the DNA. TRBV21-1 is classified as a pseudogene. CDR3 size: 17 residues. The CDR3 loop is CASSKASTASGSYEQYF. CDR3 DNA: TGTGCCAGCAGCAAAGCGTCCACGGCAAGCGGCTCCTACGAGCAGTACTTC.

The chain links TRBV3-1 (or the pseudogene TRBV3-2) to TRBJ2-1; 12 bases are a match to TRBD2. The germline CDR1 and CDR2 sequences are LGHDT and YNNKEL (reference sequence). The CDR3 length is 16 residues. V shed 3 bases, J shed 6 bases, and the junction held 6 bases outside the gene matches. In DNA, the CDR3 is TGTGCCAGCAGCCATGACCTAGCGGGAGGGCGCAATGAGCAGTTCTTC. This gives the protein CASSHDLAGGRNEQFF.

This chain links TRBV4-3 with TRBJ1-5; no clear D gene. The length of the CDR3 is 13 residues. V was cut by 0 bases and J by 7 bases, with 7 bases left in between. Germline V CDR1 and CDR2: LGHNA, YSLEER. CDR3 loop: CASSQDARQPQHF. The CDR3 nucleotides read TGCGCCAGCAGCCAAGATGCGAGGCAGCCCCAGCATTTT.

This clone occurred once. J is TRBJ1-4 and V is TRBV10-1, with a weak D call TRBD1 (5 bases). Trimming took off 3 bases at V and 8 bases at J, with 19 bases between the two ends. Germline assignment: CDR1 WNHNN and CDR2 SYGVQD (reference sequence). The CDR3 extends over 16 amino acids. CDR3 sequence: CASSDPAFGGSEKLFF. The CDR3 coding sequence is TGCGCCAGCAGTGATCCTGCATTCGGGGGTAGCGAAAAACTGTTTTTT.